In its sample, the clone carrying this T cell receptor (beta chain) was seen many times. Its specificity is not known. From the germline J gene comes the end of the CDR3, since the read stops 3 residues before it. This specimen comes from a study of T cell clonality in common variable immunodeficiency. Findings and limits, study-wide: Authors noted CVID clonality's cause needs subpopulation repertoire sequencing. Compared with healthy controls, CVID subjects showed increased TCRbeta clonality, mostly in about a third. In common variable immunodeficiency, TCR beta chains reportedly carried fewer deletions and N-nucleotide insertions.

Clones were sequenced by immunoSEQ multiplex PCR, and TCRdb holds only the in-frame ones, with some missing. The sample shows about 34,000 clones, no singletons; the ten largest hold more than 25%. Each donor provided about 4.5 to 8.5 ml of heparinized whole blood. V was cut by 5 bases and J by 8 bases, with 18 bases left in between. The CDR3 is made up of 14 amino acids. Germline CDR1 reads DFQATT; CDR2 reads SNEGSKA (reference sequence). The material sequenced was peripheral blood mononuclear cells. The TCR was taken from a human donor with common variable immunodeficiency. This chain connects TRBV20-1 to TRBJ1-4; TRBD1 is a possible D gene (6 bases). The CDR3 DNA, read in part, is TGCAGTGCTCAGCGAGCGGGGGCCCGCGAAAAA. It encodes CSAQRAGAREK. The entire CDR3 is CSAQRAGAREKLFF.